The source of this T cell receptor beta chain is a study of blood T cell repertoires in COVID-19. In the study overall: Spain, Italy and the United States supplied samples that represented acute and convalescent COVID-19.

Participants' reported clinical history set cohort assignment. Donors in Cohort 3 counted as recovered after two negative PCRs, clearance, or symptom resolution. This clone appeared a few times. In the original processing: Counts of nucleated cells, estimated from reference gene primer amplification, were obtained. Profiling relied on immunoSEQ multiplex PCR, and the TCRdb table lists in-frame clones only, not all of them. V and J calls and clone size are as listed in that table; D and trimming were resolved from the DNA. The table records approximately 300,000 clones, more than 85% of them present only once. The source is a woman aged 25 to 39 who had recovered from COVID-19. Material: PBMCs or T cells enriched from blood (not recorded which).

The CDR3 sequence is CASSETGGASEAFF. DNA for the CDR3: TGTGCCAGCAGCGAGACAGGGGGCGCCTCTGAAGCTTTCTTT. This chain connects TRBV9 to TRBJ1-1; 10 bases align to TRBD1. The CDR3 is 14 amino acids. The junction had 5 bases not matched to a gene; V was cut back by 3 bases and J by 6 bases. The germline V gene has CDR1 SGDLS and CDR2 YYNGEE.